This T cell receptor beta chain was retrieved from a study of CD8 T cells in ankylosing spondylitis. Germline lookup yields CDR1 MDHEN and CDR2 SYDVKM. With 6 bases clipped from V and 2 bases from J, the junction kept 4 bases outside the gene matches. The CDR3 extends over 14 amino acids. This clonotype has at least ten counts. Its antigen remains unidentified. In making TCR beta libraries, quantitative 5'-RACE with molecular barcodes was used. TCRdb called the 5' RACE reads again in MiXCR, with one record for every CDR3 protein. This sample has about 320,000 distinct CDR3 sequences, with more than 9% found just once. Points from the study as a whole: Blood from ankylosing spondylitis patients appeared to carry a characteristic eight-variant TCR beta motif. A number of the motif variants had already been described in reactive arthritis synovial fluid and blood. Clones linked to disease were reported to show significant enrichment in matched ankylosing spondylitis synovial fluid.

Sequenced sample: blood, either unsorted or a sorted T cell fraction (not recorded which). The rearrangement links TRBV28 to TRBJ1-3, with 7 bases lining up with TRBD1. The receptor comes from a female donor with ankylosing spondylitis or in good health (not recorded which). The CDR3: CASRKQGTGNTIYF. DNA of the CDR3: TGTGCCAGCAGAAAACAGGGGACTGGAAACACCATATATTTT.